This entry lists 24 T cell receptor beta chains sequenced from one sample in a study of T-cell reconstitution after alpha-beta-depleted transplantation in children. Unique molecular identifiers were incorporated into the prepared TCRbeta library. Via MiXCR, TCRdb re-called the PCR reads, giving one row per CDR3 protein. The sample lists some 220,000 distinct CDR3 sequences, approximately 10% occurring once. The sample consisted of PBMCs, taken before TCRalphabeta/CD19-depleted stem cell transplant. The origin of the receptors is a child under two years old with acute myeloid leukemia, due to receive a stem cell transplant.

There are many counts of this clonotype. The V call is TRBV5-1, the J call TRBJ1-4; D possibly corresponds to TRBD1 (5 bases). The CDR3 totals 13 residues. Germline CDR1 is SGHRS and CDR2 is YFSETQ. V was clipped by 4 bases and J by 2 bases, with 6 bases between them. The CDR3 here is CASSRDTNEKLFF. DNA of the CDR3: TGCGCCAGCAGCCGGGACACTAATGAAAAACTGTTTTTT.

This clonotype was seen many times. This rearrangement joins TRBV6-1 to TRBJ1-1, with no clear D. The CDR3 runs 14 residues. Germline V lookup: CDR1 MNHNS, CDR2 SASEGT. The V end was cut by 5 bases, the J end by 3 bases, with 13 bases between. The chain's CDR3 is CASSIRQPDTEAFF. The CDR3 nucleotides read TGTGCCAGCAGTATCAGACAACCTGACACTGAAGCTTTCTTT.

This clonotype occurred a few times. For the CDR3, the DNA is TGTGCCAGCAGAAGACTAGCGGCGAGCACAGATACGCAGTATTTT. It translates to CASRRLAASTDTQYF. This chain connects TRBV7-6 to TRBJ2-3; 9 positions match TRBD2. The CDR3 sequence is 15 residues long. J lost 0 bases, V lost 6 bases, and 4 bases had no gene match. Germline V gives CDR1 SGHVS, CDR2 FNYEAQ.

In its sample, this clonotype was seen a few times. V and J are TRBV5-1 and TRBJ2-3; tentative D call: TRBD1 (6 bases). This CDR3 is built from 13 residues. Germline V CDR1 and CDR2: SGHRS, YFSETQ. V was trimmed by 4 bases and J by 5 bases, leaving 11 bases between them. The CDR3 DNA is TGCGCCAGCAGCCCCAGGGGAGAAGATACGCAGTATTTT. It yields the protein CASSPRGEDTQYF.

In the case of this clonotype: At one boundary the junction diverges from the germline segment, which might be a read error. The rearrangement joins TRBV10-3 to TRBJ2-2; 11 bases are shared with TRBD2. The CDR3 has 18 residues. Looked up from germline, CDR1 is ENHRY and CDR2 is SYGVKD. The CDR3, as DNA: TGTGCCTTCAGTGATAGCCCCTCACTAGCGGGAGCCACCGGGGAGCTGTTTTTT. Residues: CAFSDSPSLAGATGELFF.

This clonotype has ten or more counts. The CDR3 here is CASSQSGLAGANTGELFF. DNA for the CDR3: TGTGCCAGCAGCCAGTCGGGACTAGCGGGGGCTAACACCGGGGAGCTGTTTTTT. This chain joins TRBV4-2 and TRBJ2-2, with 14 bases fitting TRBD2. V gave up 3 bases and J gave up 2 bases; unmatched junction bases: 5. CDR3 size: 18 residues. From germline, CDR1 is LGHNA and CDR2 YNFKEQ.

This clonotype was counted ten times or more. This chain joins TRBV2 and TRBJ1-6; D gene uncertain. Germline V gives CDR1 SNHLY, CDR2 FYNNEI. V was clipped by 3 bases and J by 10 bases, with 10 bases between them. The CDR3 contains 13 residues. CDR3 bases: TGTGCCAGCAGTGATCGGGTCCGCTCACCCCTCCACTTT. This translates into CASSDRVRSPLHF.

This clonotype has only a few counts. The chain joins TRBV5-1 to TRBJ1-1; D unresolved. Trimming took 4 bases from V and 4 from J, leaving 11 bases between them. CDR1 and CDR2 (germline): SGHRS, YFSETQ. The length of the CDR3 is 13 residues. DNA of the CDR3: TGCGCCAGCAGCACCGACGTTGGCACTGAAGCTTTCTTT. Translated, it gives CASSTDVGTEAFF.

This clonotype was observed many times. The genes are TRBV5-1 and TRBJ2-1, with 11 nucleotides matching TRBD2. The CDR3 length is 15 residues. Germline V lookup: CDR1 SGHRS, CDR2 YFSETQ. V shed 0 bases and J 5 bases; nucleotides not matched to a gene: 1. The CDR3 coding sequence is TGCGCCAGCAGCTTGGAGACTAGCGGGAACAATGAGCAGTTCTTC. This sequence encodes CASSLETSGNNEQFF.

This clonotype was recorded many times. The CDR3 protein is CASSLASGLIYTGELFF. CDR3 DNA sequence: TGTGCCAGCAGCTTAGCGTCGGGACTAATCTACACCGGGGAGCTGTTTTTT. The chain carries TRBV7-2 and TRBJ2-2, with 7 bases identical to TRBD2. The CDR3 sequence is 17 residues long. Germline V gene lookup returns CDR1 SGHTA and CDR2 FQGNSA. Unmatched junction bases numbered 7, after V lost 0 bases and J lost 3 bases.

This clonotype appeared many times. This CDR3 is CASSLSGQINTEAFF. CDR3 DNA sequence: TGTGCCAGCAGCCTAAGCGGACAGATCAACACTGAAGCTTTCTTT. The chain recombines TRBV7-2 with TRBJ1-1; D perhaps matches TRBD1 (6 bases). The CDR3 is made up of 15 amino acids. Germline CDR1 is SGHTA and CDR2 is FQGNSA. Trimming took off 5 bases at V and 2 bases at J, with 15 bases between the two ends.

This chain joins TRBV29-1 and TRBJ2-3; D not certain. The CDR3 has 16 amino acids. Germline V lookup: CDR1 SQVTM, CDR2 ANQGSEA. Between the trimmed V and J ends, which lost 0 bases and 3 bases, there was a span of 16 bases. The CDR3 loop reads CSVEDVDGHLTDTQYF. The CDR3 DNA sequence: TGCAGCGTTGAAGATGTGGACGGCCACCTTACAGATACGCAGTATTTT.

This clonotype has at least ten counts. The chain combines TRBV12-3 or TRBV12-4 with TRBJ1-1, with 7 nucleotides matching TRBD1. J was trimmed by 2 bases and V by 6 bases; bases with no gene match: 3. This CDR3 has 13 residues. CDR3 in amino acids: CASRRQGNTEAFF. The CDR3 DNA reads TGTGCCAGCAGGCGACAGGGAAACACTGAAGCTTTCTTT.

This clonotype occurred many times. The rearrangement uses TRBV12-3 or TRBV12-4 and TRBJ2-7, with 7 bases that match TRBD1. Unmatched junction bases numbered 14, after V lost 7 bases and J lost 8 bases. The CDR3 consists of 14 residues. The CDR3 is CASKGRDSVRKQYF. The DNA of the CDR3 is TGTGCCAGCAAGGGTAGGGACAGTGTACGGAAGCAGTACTTC.

This clonotype was recorded at least ten times. This chain connects TRBV29-1 to TRBJ1-2; 9 bases line up with TRBD1. This CDR3 contains 14 residues. J was trimmed by 8 bases and V by 0 bases; bases with no gene match: 7. Germline loops: CDR1 SQVTM, CDR2 ANQGSEA. The CDR3, as DNA: TGCAGCGTTGAAGAGGGACAGGGTGCCCGGGGCTACACCTTC. As protein: CSVEEGQGARGYTF.

Of note for this clonotype: Given a much more abundant clone one base away, this may be a read error. The chain links TRBV7-8 to TRBJ1-5; tentatively, D is TRBD1 (6 bases). This CDR3 is 15 amino acids long. Trimming pared 1 base from V and 8 bases from J, leaving 15 bases between. The germline V gene encodes CDR1 SGHVS and CDR2 FQNEAQ. The CDR3 DNA follows: TGTGCCAGCAGCTTAGAGGGGGGCTGCTATGAGCCCCAGCATTTT. This gives the protein CASSLEGGCYEPQHF.

This clonotype has at least ten counts. The rearrangement joins TRBV18 to TRBJ2-5; possible D gene TRBD1, 6 bases. Germline assignment: CDR1 KGHSH and CDR2 LQKENI. CDR3 length equals 13 residues. Trimming left V 5 bases short and J 2 bases short, with 9 bases between. The CDR3 spells CASSDRSQETQYF. The DNA for the CDR3 is TGTGCCAGCTCAGACAGGTCTCAAGAGACCCAGTACTTC.

A single count supports this clonotype. It may be a read error: a sequence one base away is much more abundant. This chain links TRBV25-1 with TRBJ2-1; a weak D match, TRBD2 (6 bases). CDR3 size: 16 residues. Looked up from germline, CDR1 is MGHDK and CDR2 is SYGVNS. V lost 4 bases, J lost 4 bases, and 17 bases lay in between. The CDR3 region is CASSARGKGLYNEQFF. CDR3 sequence (DNA): TGTGCCAGCAGTGCCCGGGGGAAGGGGCTTTACAATGAGCAGTTCTTC. Filled out from reference TRBV25-1 and TRBJ2-1, the complete variable domain reads EADIYQTPRYLVIGTGKKITLECSQTMGHDKMYWYQQDPGMELHLIHYSYGVNSTEKGDLSSESTVSRIRTEHFPLTLESARPSHTSQYLCASSARGKGLYNEQFFGPGTRLTVL.

This clonotype was picked up many times. The chain is built from TRBV29-1 and TRBJ2-1; D is uncertain. The CDR3 is 14 amino acids. The V and J ends lost 5 bases and 3 bases respectively, with 14 bases between them. CDR1 and CDR2 from the germline V gene are SQVTM and ANQGSEA. Written as DNA, the CDR3 is TGCAGCGTTCCCTCCCCCAGGAACTACAATGAGCAGTTCTTC. Amino acids: CSVPSPRNYNEQFF.

This clonotype was seen at least ten times. The rearrangement uses TRBV19 and TRBJ2-7; no firm D call. The length of the CDR3 is 14 residues. Trimming took off 3 bases at V and 0 bases at J, with 9 bases between the two ends. Germline V CDR1 and CDR2: LNHDA, SQIVND (reference sequence). As DNA, the CDR3 is TGTGCCAGTAGTATCTCGGTAAGCTCCTACGAGCAGTACTTC. Translating it yields CASSISVSSYEQYF.

Ten or more counts support this clonotype. V is TRBV20-1 and J is TRBJ1-1; TRBD1 matches 10 bases. CDR3 length: 16 residues. V lost 5 bases and J lost 4; bases outside the gene matches: 13. Germline CDR1 DFQATT, CDR2 SNEGSKA (reference sequence). CDR3 sequence: CSAYSTPGQGFTEAFF. In nucleotides, the CDR3 is TGCAGTGCTTACAGTACTCCGGGACAGGGGTTCACTGAAGCTTTCTTT.

This clonotype was observed many times. This chain joins TRBV18 and TRBJ1-1; the D is unclear. The CDR3 is made up of 14 amino acids. Trimming left V 2 bases short and J 1 base short, with 8 bases between. CDR1 is KGHSH, CDR2 LQKENI, per germline. The CDR3 loop reads CASSPGRSNTEAFF. CDR3 in DNA: TGTGCCAGCTCACCAGGACGATCGAACACTGAAGCTTTCTTT.

This clonotype was detected many times. The chain has TRBV7-8 and TRBJ2-6; 7 bases map to TRBD1. V shed 5 bases, J shed 0 bases, and the junction held 10 bases outside the gene matches. This CDR3 contains 18 residues. Per germline, CDR1 SGHVS and CDR2 FQNEAQ. Here the CDR3 DNA reads TGTGCCAGCAGCGGGGGACAGCGTTTTGGCTCTGGGGCCAACGTCCTGACTTTC. Translating gives CASSGGQRFGSGANVLTF.

V is TRBV10-3 and J is TRBJ2-3; the D gene is possibly TRBD1 (6 bases). Looked up from germline, CDR1 is ENHRY and CDR2 is SYGVKD. Between the trimmed V and J ends, which lost 5 bases and 2 bases, there was a span of 14 bases. The CDR3 runs 15 residues. This chain's CDR3 is CAISPRDKVTDTQYF. CDR3 in DNA: TGTGCCATCAGTCCTCGGGACAAGGTCACAGATACGCAGTATTTT.